The 8 T cell receptor beta chains below come from one sample, sequenced in a study of blood T cell repertoires in COVID-19. The assay was immunoSEQ multiplex PCR, and TCRdb's table has in-frame clones only and misses some. Here the sample spans approximately 270,000 clones, around nine tenths being singletons. Sequenced sample: peripheral blood. The receptors shown here come from a man older than 75 with acute or convalescent COVID-19.

This clone was found a few times. V gene TRBV6-2 or TRBV6-3 combines with J gene TRBJ2-7; 7 bases fit TRBD2. In germline, CDR1 is MNHEY, CDR2 SVGEGT. Trimming took 6 bases from V and 6 from J; bases not matched to a gene: 14. The CDR3 contains 15 residues. The CDR3: CASSPGGGTFSEQYF. The CDR3, as DNA: TGTGCCAGCAGCCCCGGGGGAGGGACCTTCTCCGAGCAGTACTTC.

V gene TRBV28 combines with J gene TRBJ1-1; tentative D call: TRBD1 (5 bases). Germline CDR1 reads MDHEN; CDR2 reads SYDVKM. V lost 2 bases and J lost 1, with 5 bases in between. CDR3 length: 13 amino acids. Here the CDR3 reads CASSLQGNTEAFF. DNA of the CDR3: TGTGCCAGCAGTTTACAGGGGAACACTGAAGCTTTCTTT.

The chain is built from TRBV12-3 or TRBV12-4 and TRBJ1-4, with 8 positions matching TRBD1. With V trimmed by 5 bases and J by 8 bases, 4 bases remained unmatched. The CDR3 is 13 amino acids. In nucleotides, the CDR3 is TGTGCCAGCAGTCGGACAGGGTGGGAAAAACTGTTTTTT. It is translated as CASSRTGWEKLFF.

CDR3 DNA: TGCGCCAGCAGCCAAGATAGGAGGCGGGAAGCTTTCTTT. Protein sequence: CASSQDRRREAFF. The chain links TRBV4-3 to TRBJ1-1; D unresolved. The CDR3 sequence is 13 residues long. V lost 0 bases and J 8 bases, leaving 10 bases between the germline ends. Germline V gives CDR1 LGHNA, CDR2 YSLEER.

V is TRBV9 and J is TRBJ2-5; D possibly corresponds to TRBD1 (6 bases). Trimming shortened V by 0 bases and J by 5 bases, and 17 bases separated the two germline ends. CDR1 and CDR2 (germline): SGDLS, YYNGEE. This CDR3 has 16 amino acids. This chain's CDR3 is CASSVASGPGQETQYF. DNA of the CDR3: TGTGCCAGCAGCGTAGCTTCGGGACCTGGACAGGAGACCCAGTACTTC.

As to this clone: Different DNA sequences within this sample yield the same CDR3. The V call is TRBV15, the J call TRBJ1-1; D is ambiguous. V was cut by 3 bases and J by 4 bases, with 12 bases left in between. The CDR3 runs to 14 residues. CDR1 LNHNV and CDR2 YYDKDF come from the germline V gene (reference sequence). The CDR3 spells CATSRAAGSTEAFF. For the CDR3, the DNA is TGTGCCACCAGCAGGGCAGCGGGCAGCACTGAAGCTTTCTTT. The whole variable domain, filled in from reference TRBV15 and TRBJ1-1, reads DAMVIQNPRYQVTQFGKPVTLSCSQTLNHNVMYWYQQKSSQAPKLLFHYYDKDFNNEADTPDNFQSRRPNTSFCFLDIRSPGLGDTAMYLCATSRAAGSTEAFFGQGTRLTVV.

The rearrangement links TRBV5-1 to TRBJ1-1, with 8 bases that match TRBD1. Germline lookup yields CDR1 SGHRS and CDR2 YFSETQ. CDR3 length equals 14 residues. V trimming: 4 bases; J trimming: 3 bases; junction bases outside the gene matches: 5. CDR3 residues: CASSTQGVDTEAFF. The CDR3 nucleotides are TGCGCCAGCAGCACACAGGGGGTGGACACTGAAGCTTTCTTT.

J is TRBJ2-1 and V is TRBV4-2; no definite D call. V was shortened by 1 base and J by 7 bases, with 8 bases between the two germline ends. The CDR3 loop spans 13 amino acids. Germline-derived CDR1 and CDR2 are LGHNA and YNFKEQ. The CDR3 nucleotides read TGTGCCAGCAGCCAAGTTCGAGCAAATGAGCAGTTCTTC. Its translation: CASSQVRANEQFF.